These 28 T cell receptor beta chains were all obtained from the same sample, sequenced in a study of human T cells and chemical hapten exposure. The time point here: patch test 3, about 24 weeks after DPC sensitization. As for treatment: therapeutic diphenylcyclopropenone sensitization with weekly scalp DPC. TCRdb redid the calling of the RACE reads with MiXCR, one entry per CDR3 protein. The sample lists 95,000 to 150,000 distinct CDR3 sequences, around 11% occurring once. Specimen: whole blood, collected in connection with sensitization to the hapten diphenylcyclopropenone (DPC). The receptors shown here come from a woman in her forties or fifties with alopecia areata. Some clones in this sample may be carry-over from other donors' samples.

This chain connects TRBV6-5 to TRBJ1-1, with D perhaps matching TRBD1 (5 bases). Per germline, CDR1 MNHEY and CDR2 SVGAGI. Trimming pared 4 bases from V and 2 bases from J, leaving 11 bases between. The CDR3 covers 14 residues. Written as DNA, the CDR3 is TGTGCCAGCAGTTGGCCTGGGACTAACACTGAAGCTTTCTTT. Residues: CASSWPGTNTEAFF.

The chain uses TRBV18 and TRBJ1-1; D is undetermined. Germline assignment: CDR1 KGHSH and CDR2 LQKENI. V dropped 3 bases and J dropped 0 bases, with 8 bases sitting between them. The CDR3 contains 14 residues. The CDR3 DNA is TGTGCCAGCTCACCCCCAGGATTGAACACTGAAGCTTTCTTT. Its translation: CASSPPGLNTEAFF. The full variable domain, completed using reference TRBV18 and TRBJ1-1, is NAGVMQNPRHLVRRRGQEARLRCSPMKGHSHVYWYRQLPEEGLKFMVYLQKENIIDESGMPKERFSAEFPKEGPSILRIQQVVRGDSAAYFCASSPPGLNTEAFFGQGTRLTVV.

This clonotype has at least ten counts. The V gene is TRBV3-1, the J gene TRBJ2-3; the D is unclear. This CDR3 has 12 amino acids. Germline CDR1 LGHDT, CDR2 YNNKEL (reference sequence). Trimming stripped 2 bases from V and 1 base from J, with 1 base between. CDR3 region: CASSQRTDTQYF. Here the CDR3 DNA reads TGTGCCAGCAGCCAACGCACAGATACGCAGTATTTT.

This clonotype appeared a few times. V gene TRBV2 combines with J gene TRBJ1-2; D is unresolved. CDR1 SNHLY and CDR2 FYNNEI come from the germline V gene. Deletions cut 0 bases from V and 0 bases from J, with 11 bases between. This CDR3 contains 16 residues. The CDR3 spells CASSEALRQTNYGYTF. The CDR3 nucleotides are TGTGCCAGCAGTGAAGCGCTTCGGCAGACTAACTATGGCTACACCTTC.

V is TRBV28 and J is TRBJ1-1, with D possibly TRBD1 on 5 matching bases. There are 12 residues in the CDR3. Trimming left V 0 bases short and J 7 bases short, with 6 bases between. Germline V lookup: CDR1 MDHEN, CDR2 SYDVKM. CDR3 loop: CASSLWGGEAFF. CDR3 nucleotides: TGTGCCAGCAGTTTATGGGGGGGTGAAGCTTTCTTT.

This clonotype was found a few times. The CDR3 sequence: CASSYSNPQTDTQYF. The DNA of the CDR3 is TGTGCCAGCAGTTATTCGAACCCCCAAACAGATACGCAGTATTTT. The V gene is TRBV6-6, the J gene TRBJ2-3; D is undetermined. This CDR3 comprises 15 residues. V shed 3 bases and J shed 3 bases, with 13 bases lying between them. Germline V gene sequence: CDR1 MNHNY, CDR2 SVGAGI (reference sequence).

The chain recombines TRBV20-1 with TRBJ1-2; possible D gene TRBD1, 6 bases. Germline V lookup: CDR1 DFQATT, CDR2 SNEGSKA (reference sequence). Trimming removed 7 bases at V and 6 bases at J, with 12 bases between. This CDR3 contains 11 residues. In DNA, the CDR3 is TGCAGTGTCCGGACAGAAGATGGCTACACCTTC. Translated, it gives CSVRTEDGYTF.

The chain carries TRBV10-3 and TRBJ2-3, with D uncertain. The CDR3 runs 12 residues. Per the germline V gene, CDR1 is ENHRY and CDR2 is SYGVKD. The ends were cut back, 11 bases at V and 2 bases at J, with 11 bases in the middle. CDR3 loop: CAASPPTDTQYF. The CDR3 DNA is TGTGCCGCCAGCCCGCCCACAGATACGCAGTATTTT.

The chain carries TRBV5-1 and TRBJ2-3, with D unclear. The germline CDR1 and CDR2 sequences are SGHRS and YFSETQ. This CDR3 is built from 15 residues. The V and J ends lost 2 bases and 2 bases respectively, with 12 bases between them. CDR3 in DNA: TGCGCCAGCAGCTTCGGCTCCTTATCCACAGATACGCAGTATTTT. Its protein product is CASSFGSLSTDTQYF.

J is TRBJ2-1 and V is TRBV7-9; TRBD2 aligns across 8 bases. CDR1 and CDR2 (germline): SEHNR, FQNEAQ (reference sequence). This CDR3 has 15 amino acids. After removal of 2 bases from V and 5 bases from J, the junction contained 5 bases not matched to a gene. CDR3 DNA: TGTGCCAGCAGCTTACTTGGCGGGGGGCACAATGAGCAGTTCTTC. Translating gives CASSLLGGGHNEQFF.

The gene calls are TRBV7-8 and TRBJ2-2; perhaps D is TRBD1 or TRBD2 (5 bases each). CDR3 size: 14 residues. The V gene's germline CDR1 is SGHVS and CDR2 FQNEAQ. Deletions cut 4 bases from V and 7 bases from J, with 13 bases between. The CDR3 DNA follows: TGTGCCAGCAGCTCCGGGGCTTGGGACGGGGAGCTGTTTTTT. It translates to CASSSGAWDGELFF.

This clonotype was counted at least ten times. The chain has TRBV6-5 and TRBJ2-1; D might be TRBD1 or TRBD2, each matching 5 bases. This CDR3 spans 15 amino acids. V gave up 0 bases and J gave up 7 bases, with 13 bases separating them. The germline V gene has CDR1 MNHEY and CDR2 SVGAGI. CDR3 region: CASSYSRTGRNEQFF. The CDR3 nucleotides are TGTGCCAGCAGTTACTCAAGGACGGGACGAAATGAGCAGTTCTTC.

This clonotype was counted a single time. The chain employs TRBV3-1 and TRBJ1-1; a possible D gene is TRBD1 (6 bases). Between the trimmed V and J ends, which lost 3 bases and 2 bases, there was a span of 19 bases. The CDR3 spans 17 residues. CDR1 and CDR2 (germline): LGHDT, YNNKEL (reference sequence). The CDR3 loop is CASSQGGGLGSNTEAFF. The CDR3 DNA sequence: TGTGCCAGCAGCCAGGGGGGCGGGTTGGGCTCCAACACTGAAGCTTTCTTT.

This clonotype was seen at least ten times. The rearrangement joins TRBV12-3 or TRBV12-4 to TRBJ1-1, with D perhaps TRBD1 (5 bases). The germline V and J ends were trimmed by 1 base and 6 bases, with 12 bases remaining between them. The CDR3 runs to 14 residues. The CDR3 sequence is CASSLEGPSSEAFF. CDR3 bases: TGTGCCAGCAGTTTAGAGGGACCGAGCTCTGAAGCTTTCTTT.

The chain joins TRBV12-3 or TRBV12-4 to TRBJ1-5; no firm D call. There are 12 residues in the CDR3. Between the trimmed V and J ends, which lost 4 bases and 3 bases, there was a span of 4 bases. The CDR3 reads CASSSFNQPQHF. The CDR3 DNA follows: TGTGCCAGCAGTTCGTTCAATCAGCCCCAGCATTTT.

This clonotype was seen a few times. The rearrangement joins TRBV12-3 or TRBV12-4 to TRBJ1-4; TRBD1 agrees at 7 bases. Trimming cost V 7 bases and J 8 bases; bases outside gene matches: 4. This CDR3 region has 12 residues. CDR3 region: CASTQQGEKLFF. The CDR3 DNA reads TGTGCCAGCACCCAACAGGGGGAAAAACTGTTTTTT.

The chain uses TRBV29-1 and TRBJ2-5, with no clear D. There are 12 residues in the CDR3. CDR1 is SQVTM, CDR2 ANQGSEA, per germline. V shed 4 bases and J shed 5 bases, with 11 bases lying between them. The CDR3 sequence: CSVVGPGETQYF. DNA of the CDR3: TGCAGCGTTGTCGGACCGGGTGAGACCCAGTACTTC.

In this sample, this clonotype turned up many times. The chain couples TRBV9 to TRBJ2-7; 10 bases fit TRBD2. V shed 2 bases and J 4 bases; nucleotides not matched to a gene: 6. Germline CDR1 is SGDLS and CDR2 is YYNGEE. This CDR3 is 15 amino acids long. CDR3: CASSVSSGGRYEQYF. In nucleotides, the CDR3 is TGTGCCAGCAGCGTTTCTAGCGGGGGAAGGTACGAGCAGTACTTC.

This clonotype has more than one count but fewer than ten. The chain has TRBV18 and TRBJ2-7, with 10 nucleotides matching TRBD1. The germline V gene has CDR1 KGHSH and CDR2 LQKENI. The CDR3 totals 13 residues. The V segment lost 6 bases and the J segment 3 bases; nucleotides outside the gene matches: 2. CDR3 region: CASSWDRGYEQYF. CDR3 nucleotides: TGTGCCAGCTCCTGGGACAGGGGCTACGAGCAGTACTTC.

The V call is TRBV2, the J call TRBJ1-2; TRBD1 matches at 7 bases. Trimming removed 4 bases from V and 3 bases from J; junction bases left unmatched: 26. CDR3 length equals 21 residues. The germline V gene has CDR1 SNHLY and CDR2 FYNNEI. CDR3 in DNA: TGTGCCAGCAGTGCAAAACTTCCCCTCCATGACAGGGAGAGACCCGACTATGGCTACACCTTC. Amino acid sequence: CASSAKLPLHDRERPDYGYTF. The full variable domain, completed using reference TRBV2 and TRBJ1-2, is EPEVTQTPSHQVTQMGQEVILRCVPISNHLYFYWYRQILGQKVEFLVSFYNNEISEKSEIFDDQFSVERPDGSNFTLKIRSTKLEDSAMYFCASSAKLPLHDRERPDYGYTFGSGTRLTVV.

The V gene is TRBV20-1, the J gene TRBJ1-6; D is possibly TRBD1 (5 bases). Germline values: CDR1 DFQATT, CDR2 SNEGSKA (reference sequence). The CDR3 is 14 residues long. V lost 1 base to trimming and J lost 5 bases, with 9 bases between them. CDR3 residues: CSARVTVDNSPLHF. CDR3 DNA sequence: TGCAGTGCTAGAGTGACAGTAGATAATTCACCCCTCCACTTT.

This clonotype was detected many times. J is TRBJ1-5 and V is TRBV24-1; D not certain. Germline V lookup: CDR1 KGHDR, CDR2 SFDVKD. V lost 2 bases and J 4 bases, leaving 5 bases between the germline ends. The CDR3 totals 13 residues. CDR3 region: CATSDSRNQPQHF. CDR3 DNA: TGTGCCACCAGTGATTCCCGAAATCAGCCCCAGCATTTT.

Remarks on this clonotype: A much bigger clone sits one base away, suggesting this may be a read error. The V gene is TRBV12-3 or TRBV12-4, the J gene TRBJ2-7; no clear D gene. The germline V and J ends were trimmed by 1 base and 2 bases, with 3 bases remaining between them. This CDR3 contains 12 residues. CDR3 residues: CASSLDPYEQYF. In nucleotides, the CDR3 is TGTGCCAGCAGTTTAGACCCCTACGAGCAGTACTTC.

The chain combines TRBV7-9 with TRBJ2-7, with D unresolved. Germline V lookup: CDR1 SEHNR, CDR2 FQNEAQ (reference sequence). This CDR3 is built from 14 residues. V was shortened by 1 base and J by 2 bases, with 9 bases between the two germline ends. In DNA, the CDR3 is TGTGCCAGCAGCTTAGGCCCGCCACCCTACGAGCAGTACTTC. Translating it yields CASSLGPPPYEQYF.

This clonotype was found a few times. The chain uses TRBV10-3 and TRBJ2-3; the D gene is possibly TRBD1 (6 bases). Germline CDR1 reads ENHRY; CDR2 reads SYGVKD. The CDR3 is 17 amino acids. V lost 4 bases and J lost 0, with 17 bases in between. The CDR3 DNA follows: TGTGCCATCAGTGTATCGCAGGGGTTGTCTAGCACAGATACGCAGTATTTT. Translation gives CAISVSQGLSSTDTQYF.

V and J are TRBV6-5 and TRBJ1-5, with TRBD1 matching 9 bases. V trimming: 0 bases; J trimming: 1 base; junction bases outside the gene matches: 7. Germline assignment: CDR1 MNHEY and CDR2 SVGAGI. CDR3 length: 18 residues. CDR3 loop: CASSYSRTGVGSNQPQHF. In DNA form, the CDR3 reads TGTGCCAGCAGTTACTCAAGGACAGGGGTGGGGAGCAATCAGCCCCAGCATTTT.

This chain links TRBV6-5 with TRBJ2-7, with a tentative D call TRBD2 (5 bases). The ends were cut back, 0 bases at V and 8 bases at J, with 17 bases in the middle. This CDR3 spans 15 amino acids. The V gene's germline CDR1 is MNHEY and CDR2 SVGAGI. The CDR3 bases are TGTGCCAGCAGTTACTCCGGGGAAGTTGGTCAAAAGCAGTACTTC. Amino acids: CASSYSGEVGQKQYF.

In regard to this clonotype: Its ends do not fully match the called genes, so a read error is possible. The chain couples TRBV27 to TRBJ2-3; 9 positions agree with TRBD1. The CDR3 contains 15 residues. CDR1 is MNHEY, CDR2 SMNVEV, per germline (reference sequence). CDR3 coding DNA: TGTGCCAGCAGCACAGGGGGCCTGAGCACAGATACACAGTATTTT. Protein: CASSTGGLSTDTQYF.